This entry lists 10 T cell receptor beta chains sequenced from one sample in a study of shared clonotypes between healthy human individuals. Using immunoSEQ multiplex PCR, the repertoire was profiled, and TCRdb retains in-frame clones only, with some absent. The sample contains about 520,000 clones, 90% to 97% of which appear only once. Sequenced input: naive CD4+ T cells sorted from blood. This sample's subset: CD45RA+ positively selected. The receptors were sampled from a woman aged 25 to 39 in good health.

In its sample, this clone was seen a few times. The chain links TRBV15 to TRBJ2-1; 11 nucleotides match TRBD2. With V trimmed by 3 bases and J by 9 bases, 13 bases remained unmatched. The CDR3 is made up of 17 amino acids. Germline V gives CDR1 LNHNV, CDR2 YYDKDF (reference sequence). CDR3 sequence reads: CATSSGTGTSGESEQFF. The DNA of the CDR3 is TGTGCCACCAGCAGCGGAACCGGGACTAGCGGAGAAAGTGAGCAGTTCTTC.

J is TRBJ1-1 and V is TRBV29-1, with a tentative D call TRBD1 (5 bases). V lost 1 base to trimming and J lost 5 bases, with 11 bases between them. Germline V gene data show CDR1 as SQVTM and CDR2 as ANQGSEA. The CDR3 has 13 amino acids. In DNA, the CDR3 is TGCAGCGTTGAAGCAGAACAGGAAACTGAAGCTTTCTTT. As protein: CSVEAEQETEAFF.

The chain is built from TRBV5-4 and TRBJ1-1; D remains unclear. Germline CDR1 SGHNT, CDR2 YYREEE (reference sequence). Between the trimmed V and J ends, which lost 2 bases and 0 bases, there was a span of 8 bases. This CDR3 has 14 amino acids. CDR3 protein: CASSLGSMNTEAFF. CDR3 DNA: TGTGCCAGCAGCTTAGGGTCGATGAACACTGAAGCTTTCTTT. Full variable domain (outside the CDR3, taken from reference TRBV5-4 and TRBJ1-1): ETGVTQSPTHLIKTRGQQVTLRCSSQSGHNTVSWYQQALGQGPQFIFQYYREEENGRGNFPPRFSGLQFPNYSSELNVNALELDDSALYLCASSLGSMNTEAFFGQGTRLTVV.

The chain employs TRBV7-3 and TRBJ2-3, with 7 bases fitting TRBD2. Germline assignment: CDR1 SGHTA and CDR2 FQGTGA. The CDR3 consists of 14 residues. Unmatched junction bases numbered 9, after V lost 6 bases and J lost 6 bases. The CDR3 nucleotides read TGTGCCAGCAGGTCAGCGGGGCCCCAGGATACGCAGTATTTT. Protein sequence: CASRSAGPQDTQYF.

The chain carries TRBV5-1 and TRBJ2-3, with D possibly being TRBD2 (6 bases). Per the germline V gene, CDR1 is SGHRS and CDR2 is YFSETQ. V shed 0 bases and J shed 4 bases, with 12 bases lying between them. This CDR3 region has 15 residues. The CDR3 loop reads CASSLAPGEADTQYF. The CDR3 nucleotides read TGCGCCAGCAGCTTGGCTCCGGGGGAGGCAGATACGCAGTATTTT.

This chain connects TRBV18 to TRBJ1-4; no definite D call. This CDR3 spans 15 amino acids. Per the germline V gene, CDR1 is KGHSH and CDR2 is LQKENI. Trimming pared 4 bases from V and 1 base from J, leaving 10 bases between. Here the CDR3 reads CASSLSAGTNEKLFF. In DNA, the CDR3 is TGTGCCAGCTCACTATCAGCGGGAACTAATGAAAAACTGTTTTTT.

This clone has just one count. The rearrangement joins TRBV28 to TRBJ2-7, with 7 bases aligning to TRBD1. Per the germline V gene, CDR1 is MDHEN and CDR2 is SYDVKM. V lost 6 bases to trimming and J lost 3 bases; unmatched junction nucleotides: 5. The CDR3 is 13 amino acids. Written as DNA, the CDR3 is TGTGCCAGCAGCCGTTACAGGGGCTACGAGCAGTACTTC. Its protein is CASSRYRGYEQYF.

This sequence joins TRBV11-3 and TRBJ2-1, with 11 bases matching TRBD2. CDR1 and CDR2 (germline): SGHNT, YENEEA. J was trimmed by 9 bases and V by 5 bases; bases with no gene match: 6. The CDR3 runs 14 residues. DNA of the CDR3: TGTGCCAGCAGCCCCACCCTAGCGGGAGGTGAGCAGTTCTTC. It translates to CASSPTLAGGEQFF.

This chain connects TRBV9 to TRBJ2-7, with D possibly TRBD1 on 5 matching bases. Germline assignment: CDR1 SGDLS and CDR2 YYNGEE. This CDR3 has 14 amino acids. V lost 2 bases to trimming and J lost 0 bases, with 9 bases between them. The CDR3 reads CASSVLRDSYEQYF. CDR3 DNA: TGTGCCAGCAGCGTTCTCAGGGACTCCTACGAGCAGTACTTC.

This chain connects TRBV5-4 to TRBJ2-1, with TRBD2 matching over 13 bases. Germline trimming cut 2 bases from V and 12 bases from J; bases unmatched to any gene: 11. Germline V gives CDR1 SGHNT, CDR2 YYREEE (reference sequence). The CDR3 is made up of 16 amino acids. In DNA, the CDR3 is TGTGCCAGCAGCTTACCCGGGACTAGCGGGATTTATTCGCAGTTCTTC. It specifies CASSLPGTSGIYSQFF.